The 6 T cell receptor beta chains below all came from one sample that was sequenced in a study of T cells in Graves' hyperthyroidism and ophthalmopathy (dated by TCRdb to the late 2010s). The receptor library was made with multiplex PCR. TCRdb lists the instrument as Illumina HiSeq 2000. The TCR beta CDR3 regions were amplified from the RNA transcripts. A first-round RT-PCR of the TCR CDR3 used the HTBI primer set with the Qiagen OneStep RT-PCR kit. TCRdb handled the public reads itself, with Q25 trimming in fastp and clone calling in MiXCR, and kept productive beta chains. Each entry merges the rows of one CDR3 protein and shows their most common DNA and genes. The sample contains approximately 700,000 distinct CDR3 sequences, roughly 15% of them found a single time. The top ten hold approximately 8% of the sample. The sample was blood. The receptors here all came from a man younger than 35 with Graves' hyperthyroidism.

This clonotype was recorded many times. This chain uses TRBV6-5 with TRBJ2-7, with a weak D call TRBD2 (5 bases). Germline CDR1 is MNHEY and CDR2 is SVGAGI. With 1 base removed from V and 0 bases from J, the gap between germline ends came to 10 bases. This CDR3 is 15 amino acids long. The CDR3 here is CASSYFLGSSYEQYF. CDR3 in DNA: TGTGCCAGCAGTTACTTCTTGGGGAGCTCCTACGAGCAGTACTTC.

The chain has TRBV19 and TRBJ2-2; weak D call: TRBD1 (6 bases). The CDR3 has 13 amino acids. The germline CDR1 and CDR2 sequences are LNHDA and SQIVND (reference sequence). V was shortened by 7 bases and J by 5 bases, with 11 bases between the two germline ends. The DNA of the CDR3 is TGTGCCAGTACCCAAAGGGGGACCGGGGAGCTGTTTTTT. Residues: CASTQRGTGELFF.

The gene calls are TRBV19 and TRBJ2-2; 7 bases match TRBD1. There are 16 residues in the CDR3. Germline-derived CDR1 and CDR2 are LNHDA and SQIVND (reference sequence). Trimming took 4 bases from V and 9 from J; bases not matched to a gene: 14. The chain's CDR3 is CASSTQGVPTGRELFF. The CDR3 DNA reads TGTGCCAGTAGTACCCAGGGGGTTCCGACTGGAAGGGAGCTGTTTTTT.

The rearrangement links TRBV10-1 to TRBJ2-2; 8 bases fit TRBD2. Germline trimming cut 4 bases from V and 6 bases from J; bases unmatched to any gene: 10. The CDR3 length is 16 residues. Germline CDR1 is WNHNN and CDR2 is SYGVQD (reference sequence). The CDR3 reads CASSGRREATAGELFF. The CDR3 nucleotides are TGCGCCAGCAGTGGTAGGCGGGAGGCCACCGCCGGGGAGCTGTTTTTT.

The chain uses TRBV5-5 and TRBJ2-1, with TRBD2 matching 12 bases. The J segment lost 8 bases and the V segment lost 0 bases, leaving 6 bases of the junction unmatched. CDR3 size: 16 residues. Germline-derived CDR1 and CDR2 are SGHKS and YYEKEE (reference sequence). CDR3 bases: TGTGCCAGCAGCTTGGTTCTAGCGGGAGGGTTCTATGAGCAGTTCTTC. This translates into CASSLVLAGGFYEQFF.

CDR3 nucleotide sequence: TGCAGTGCCCCGGGCGGAAATCAGCCCCAGCATTTT. It yields the protein CSAPGGNQPQHF. The chain carries TRBV20-1 and TRBJ1-5; D is uncertain. The CDR3 has 12 residues. From germline, CDR1 is DFQATT and CDR2 SNEGSKA (reference sequence). Trimming removed 6 bases at V and 4 bases at J, with 10 bases between.